The TCR beta chain under discussion was sequenced for a study of shared clonotypes between healthy human individuals. Study observations and caveats: For sorted subsets, rarefaction showed incomplete sequencing despite large depth.

On this clone itself: What it recognizes is unknown.

Repertoires were generated with immunoSEQ multiplex PCR, while TCRdb's copy carries only in-frame clones and drops some. The sample yields about 1.5 million clones, roughly 98% seen once. Germline V gene lookup returns CDR1 SQVTM and CDR2 ANQGSEA. V gave up 4 bases and J gave up 0 bases, with 13 bases separating them. The CDR3 is 14 residues long. The V call is TRBV29-1, the J call TRBJ2-7; D perhaps matches TRBD1 (6 bases). The sample comprised naive CD4+ T cells sorted from blood. Subset of the sample: CD45RA+ positively selected. The TCR originated in a man between 25 and 39 years old in good health. CDR3 sequence (DNA): TGCAGCGTTGTTCAAGGACAGTCCTCCTACGAGCAGTACTTC. Amino acids: CSVVQGQSSYEQYF.